This T cell receptor (beta chain) was identified in a study of blood T cell repertoires in COVID-19. About the research overall: Italy, Spain and the United States were the sources of the convalescent and acute COVID-19 samples. The analysed material was cDNA or gDNA that came from T cells, B-cell-depleted T cells, or PBMCs.

Germline CDR1 reads KGHSH; CDR2 reads LQKENI. The CDR3 is 15 residues long. Trimming pared 4 bases from V and 3 bases from J, leaving 13 bases between. Per the original data handling: Reference gene primer amplification gave estimated nucleated cell counts. The method was immunoSEQ multiplex PCR; TCRdb's version includes in-frame clones alone and lacks a portion of them. The V and J calls and clone size were taken over from that table, and D and trimming were inferred from the DNA. This sample has 250,000 to 300,000 clones, with approximately 85% found just once. The receptor's source is a man in his fifties with active or convalescent COVID-19. The chain employs TRBV18 and TRBJ1-5; D not certain. The sample comprised peripheral blood. The CDR3 spells CASSHGGPNNQPQHF. The CDR3 coding sequence is TGTGCCAGCTCACACGGCGGTCCCAACAATCAGCCCCAGCATTTT.